Shown below are 7 T cell receptor beta chains from a single sample sequenced in a study of T-cell memory formation after mild COVID-19. MiXCR was run by TCRdb on the 5' RACE reads, yielding one entry per CDR3 protein. The sample includes more than 25,000 distinct CDR3 sequences, around 6.8% of them seen just once. Sequenced input: PBMCs or a T cell subset sorted from them (not recorded which). The source is an adult woman who had mild COVID-19 (a few samples of this study predate the infection). Cell type and time point are not known.

In this sample, this clonotype turned up many times. At one of its ends the junction is not consistent with the germline gene, which may arise from a read error. The V and J genes are TRBV7-7 and TRBJ2-3, with 9 bases identical to TRBD2. The CDR3 covers 16 residues. Germline CDR1 and CDR2: SSHAT and FNYEAQ (reference sequence). The CDR3 coding sequence is TGTGCTAGCAGCCCCGTGATTAGCGGGAGCGCAGATACGCAGTATTTT. Residues: CASSPVISGSADTQYF.

Concerning this clonotype itself: Just one base apart from a much larger clone, this may be a read error. The rearrangement uses TRBV5-1 and TRBJ2-7, with D perhaps matching TRBD1 (6 bases). There are 15 residues in the CDR3. The germline gives CDR1 SGHRS, CDR2 YFSETQ. The V end lost 2 bases, the J end lost 2 bases, and 14 bases lay between the germline ends. The CDR3: CASSLSWGPAYEQYF. The CDR3 DNA is TGCGCCAGCAGCTTAAGTTGGGGGCCCGCCTACGAGCAGTACTTC.

This clonotype was counted many times. This chain joins TRBV7-2 and TRBJ1-5; D is unresolved. CDR3 length: 14 residues. Between the trimmed V and J ends, which lost 5 bases and 4 bases, there was a span of 12 bases. CDR1 and CDR2 (germline): SGHTA, FQGNSA. CDR3 DNA sequence: TGTGCCAGCAGCGCCGGGGAGGCAAATCAGCCCCAGCATTTT. Its translation is CASSAGEANQPQHF.

This chain joins TRBV14 and TRBJ2-7; possible D gene TRBD1, 6 bases. This CDR3 has 14 amino acids. Germline V gene sequence: CDR1 SGHDN, CDR2 FVKESK. Trimming shortened V by 4 bases and J by 4 bases, and 14 bases separated the two germline ends. CDR3 DNA sequence: TGTGCCAGCAGCCTCACAGGGAACCTATACGAGCAGTACTTC. Residues: CASSLTGNLYEQYF.

This clonotype has a count of ten or more. This chain links TRBV10-3 with TRBJ2-1; 7 bases are a match to TRBD1. V lost 6 bases to trimming and J lost 7 bases; unmatched junction nucleotides: 9. The germline V gene encodes CDR1 ENHRY and CDR2 SYGVKD. The CDR3 totals 14 residues. DNA of the CDR3: TGTGCCATCAGAGAAGCGACAGGGTCTAATGAGCAGTTCTTC. As protein: CAIREATGSNEQFF.

This clonotype was counted many times. The J gene is TRBJ2-7, the V gene TRBV25-1, with D maybe TRBD1 (6 bases). V was trimmed by 3 bases and J by 2 bases, leaving 14 bases between them. Germline-derived CDR1 and CDR2 are MGHDK and SYGVNS. The CDR3 is 15 residues long. The CDR3 nucleotides read TGTGCCAGCAGTGATCCCGGACAGACCACCTACGAGCAGTACTTC. Translating it yields CASSDPGQTTYEQYF.

In this sample, this clonotype turned up many times. The chain carries TRBV5-1 and TRBJ1-1, with TRBD1 as a possible D gene (5 bases). CDR1 is SGHRS, CDR2 YFSETQ, per germline. The CDR3 length is 13 residues. Trimming stripped 4 bases from V and 1 base from J, with 8 bases between. The CDR3 sequence is CASSLRGNTEAFF. The CDR3 bases are TGCGCCAGCAGCCTTAGGGGGAACACTGAAGCTTTCTTT. Complete variable domain (other parts from reference TRBV5-1 and TRBJ1-1): KAGVTQTPRYLIKTRGQQVTLSCSPISGHRSVSWYQQTPGQGLQFLFEYFSETQRNKGNFPGRFSGRQFSNSRSEMNVSTLELGDSALYLCASSLRGNTEAFFGQGTRLTVV.